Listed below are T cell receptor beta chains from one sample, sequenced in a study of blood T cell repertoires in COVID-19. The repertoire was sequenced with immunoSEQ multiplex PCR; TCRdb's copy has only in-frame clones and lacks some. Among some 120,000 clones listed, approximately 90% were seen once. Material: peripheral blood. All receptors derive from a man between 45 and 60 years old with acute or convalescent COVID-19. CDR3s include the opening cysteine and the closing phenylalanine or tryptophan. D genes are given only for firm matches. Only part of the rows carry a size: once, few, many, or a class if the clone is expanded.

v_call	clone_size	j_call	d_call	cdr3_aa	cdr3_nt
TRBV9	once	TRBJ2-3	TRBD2	CASSVGSGTADTQYF	TGTGCCAGCAGCGTCGGTAGCGGGACTGCAGATACGCAGTATTTT
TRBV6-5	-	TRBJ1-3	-	CASSSQAGNTIYF	TGTGCCAGCAGTAGCCAGGCTGGAAACACCATATATTTT
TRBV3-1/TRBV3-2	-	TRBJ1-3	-	CASSQGPGNTIYF	TGTGCCTCATCTCAGGGTCCTGGAAACACCATATATTTT
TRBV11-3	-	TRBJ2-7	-	CASSLDKIGQGFYEQYF	TGTGCCAGCAGCTTAGATAAGATCGGTCAGGGCTTCTACGAGCAGTACTTC
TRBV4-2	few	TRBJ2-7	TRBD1	CASSQAATGQGLYEQYF	TGTGCCAGCAGCCAAGCCGCCACCGGACAGGGACTCTACGAGCAGTACTTC
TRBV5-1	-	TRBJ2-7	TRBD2	CASSSGGTSGYEQYF	TGCGCCAGCAGTTCGGGGGGGACTAGCGGTTACGAGCAGTACTTC
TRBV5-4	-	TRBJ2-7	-	CASSFSGFGEQYF	TGTGCCAGCAGCTTCAGCGGCTTCGGGGAGCAGTACTTC
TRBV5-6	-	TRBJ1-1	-	CASRGWGRGNTEAFF	TGTGCCAGCAGGGGCTGGGGGAGGGGGAACACTGAAGCTTTCTTT
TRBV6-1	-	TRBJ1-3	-	CASSEGSSGNTIYF	TGTGCCAGCAGTGAAGGGAGCTCTGGAAACACCATATATTTT
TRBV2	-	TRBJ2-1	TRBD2	CASSISGSGVEQFF	TGTGCCAGCAGTATTAGCGGGAGCGGGGTCGAGCAGTTCTTC
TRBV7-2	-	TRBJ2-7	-	CASSLDGSGTPYEQYF	TGTGCCAGCAGCTTAGATGGGTCCGGGACTCCCTACGAGCAGTACTTC
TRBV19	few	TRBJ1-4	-	CASSIDLWGPPEELFF	TGTGCCAGTAGTATAGATCTATGGGGGCCTCCCGAGGAACTGTTTTTT
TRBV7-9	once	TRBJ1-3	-	CASSLAVTSSGNTIYF	TGTGCCAGCAGCTTAGCGGTCACGAGCTCTGGAAACACCATATATTTT
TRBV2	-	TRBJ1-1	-	CASSEMIQSTEAFF	TGTGCCAGCAGTGAGATGATACAGAGCACTGAAGCTTTCTTT
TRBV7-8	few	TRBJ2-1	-	CASSLAGGTASYNEQFF	TGTGCCAGCAGCTTAGCCGGCGGGACTGCGTCCTACAATGAGCAGTTCTTC
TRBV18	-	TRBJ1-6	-	CASSPPNRGNSPLHF	TGTGCCAGCTCACCACCGAATCGGGGGAATTCACCCCTCCACTTT
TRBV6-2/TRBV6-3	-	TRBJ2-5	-	CASSRRIGLSGHQETQYF	TGTGCCAGCAGTCGCCGAATTGGTTTATCGGGTCACCAAGAGACCCAGTACTTC
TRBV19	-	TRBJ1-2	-	CASSIGAAYYGYTF	TGTGCCAGTAGTATAGGGGCCGCTTACTATGGCTACACCTTC
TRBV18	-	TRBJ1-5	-	CASSPPSTNQPQHF	TGTGCCAGCTCACCACCGAGCACCAATCAGCCCCAGCATTTT
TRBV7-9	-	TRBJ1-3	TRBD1	CASSPGTGDGNTIYF	TGTGCCAGCAGCCCCGGGACAGGGGATGGAAACACCATATATTTT
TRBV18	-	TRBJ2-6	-	CASSPPGGGVGANVLTF	TGTGCCAGCTCACCACCGGGAGGGGGAGTCGGGGCCAACGTCCTGACTTTC
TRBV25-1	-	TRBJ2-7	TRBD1	CASTGVGDRPSYEQYF	TGTGCCAGCACCGGAGTTGGGGACAGGCCATCCTACGAGCAGTACTTC
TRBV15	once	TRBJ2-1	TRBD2	CATSRGLAGVGQFF	TGTGCCACCAGCAGAGGTCTAGCGGGAGTAGGGCAGTTCTTC
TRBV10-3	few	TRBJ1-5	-	CAINGNTNQPQHF	TGTGCCATCAACGGGAATACCAATCAGCCCCAGCATTTT
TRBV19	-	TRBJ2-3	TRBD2	CASSGSSGLTSTDTQYF	TGTGCCAGTAGTGGGAGTAGCGGGTTGACTAGCACAGATACGCAGTATTTT
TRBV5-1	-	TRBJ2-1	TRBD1	CASSLGPGTGIYNEQFF	TGCGCCAGCAGCTTGGGACCCGGGACAGGGATCTACAATGAGCAGTTCTTC
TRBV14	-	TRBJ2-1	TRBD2	CASSLYTGTSGINEQFF	TGTGCCAGCAGCCTTTACACCGGGACTAGCGGGATCAATGAGCAGTTCTTC
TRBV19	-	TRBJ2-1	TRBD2	CASKREGHNEQFF	TGTGCCAGTAAACGGGAGGGTCACAATGAGCAGTTCTTC
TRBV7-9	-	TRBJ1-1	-	CASSPRSEAFF	TGTGCCAGCAGCCCCCGCAGTGAAGCTTTCTTT
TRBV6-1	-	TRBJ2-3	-	CASSERWGRGTDTQYF	TGTGCCAGCAGTGAACGATGGGGGCGCGGCACAGATACGCAGTATTTT
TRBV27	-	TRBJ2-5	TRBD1	CASSLGQYGQETQYF	TGTGCCAGCAGTTTGGGACAGTATGGACAAGAGACCCAGTACTTC
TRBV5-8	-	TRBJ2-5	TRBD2	CASSTGTSGKETQYF	TGTGCCAGCAGCACCGGGACTAGCGGGAAAGAGACCCAGTACTTC
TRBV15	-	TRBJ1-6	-	CATSRDPGGINSPLHF	TGTGCCACCAGCAGAGACCCAGGAGGGATTAATTCACCCCTCCACTTT
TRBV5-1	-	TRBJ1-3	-	CASSPGTTASGNTIYF	TGCGCCAGCAGCCCCGGGACAACTGCCTCTGGAAACACCATATATTTT
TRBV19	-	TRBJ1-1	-	CASSLRRKGENTEAFF	TGTGCCAGTAGTCTAAGAAGGAAGGGAGAGAACACTGAAGCTTTCTTT
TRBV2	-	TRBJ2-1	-	CASRSLGGSYNEQFF	TGTGCCAGCAGGTCACTAGGGGGCTCCTACAATGAGCAGTTCTTC
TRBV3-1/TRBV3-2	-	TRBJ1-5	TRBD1	CASSHGQGHQPQHF	TGTGCCAGCAGCCACGGACAGGGGCATCAGCCCCAGCATTTT
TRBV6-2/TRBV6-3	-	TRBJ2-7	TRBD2	CASSTGTSGRKTYEQYF	TGTGCCAGCAGCACTGGGACTAGCGGGAGGAAGACCTACGAGCAGTACTTC
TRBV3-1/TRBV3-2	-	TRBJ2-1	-	CASSQAAPRSNEQFF	TGTGCCAGCAGCCAGGCAGCCCCCAGGTCCAATGAGCAGTTCTTC
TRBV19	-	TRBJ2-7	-	CASSISPPREQYF	TGTGCCAGTAGTATCTCGCCGCCGAGGGAGCAGTACTTC
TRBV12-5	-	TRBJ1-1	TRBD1	CASGFLRDRESEAFF	TGTGCTAGTGGTTTCCTCCGGGACAGGGAATCTGAAGCTTTCTTT
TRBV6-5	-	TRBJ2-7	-	CASSYSRGRGEQYF	TGTGCCAGCAGTTACTCGAGGGGGAGGGGCGAGCAGTACTTC
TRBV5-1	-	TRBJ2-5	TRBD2	CASSRTPTAGQETQYF	TGCGCCAGCAGCCGCACCCCTACAGCGGGGCAAGAGACCCAGTACTTC
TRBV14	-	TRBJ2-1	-	CASSRPPGLAYNEQFF	TGTGCCAGCAGCCGGCCCCCGGGACTGGCGTACAATGAGCAGTTCTTC
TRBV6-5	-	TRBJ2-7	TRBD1	CATRKTGQDSYEQYF	TGTGCCACAAGAAAGACAGGGCAGGACTCCTACGAGCAGTACTTC
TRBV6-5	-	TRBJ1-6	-	CASTPLGANSPLHF	TGTGCCAGCACCCCTCTGGGCGCAAATTCACCCCTCCACTTT
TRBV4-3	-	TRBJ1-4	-	CASSRSGAGGLEKLFF	TGCGCCAGCAGCCGTTCAGGGGCGGGGGGCTTGGAAAAACTGTTTTTT
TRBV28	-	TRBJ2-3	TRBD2	CASSLTSQDTQYF	TGTGCCAGCAGTTTGACTAGCCAAGATACGCAGTATTTT
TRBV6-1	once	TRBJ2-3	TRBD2	CASSEWGEAGGFTDTQYF	TGTGCCAGCAGTGAATGGGGCGAGGCGGGAGGGTTCACAGATACGCAGTATTTT
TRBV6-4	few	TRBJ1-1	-	CASSERQNTEAFF	TGTGCCAGCAGTGAGAGGCAGAACACTGAAGCTTTCTTT